The sequence of this TCR beta chain was determined in a study of blood T cell repertoires in COVID-19. Study-level background: The United States, Italy and Spain provided the acute and convalescent COVID-19 samples.

Between the trimmed V and J ends, which lost 2 bases and 11 bases, there was a span of 15 bases. CDR1 is GTSNPN and CDR2 is SVGIG in the germline V gene (reference sequence). This CDR3 spans 12 amino acids. Assay used: immunoSEQ multiplex PCR; TCRdb lists only in-frame clones, some missing. Of almost 50,000 clones in the sample, 65% to 80% were seen once. Input material: peripheral blood. This clonotype was sampled from a man between 70 and 80 years old with acute or convalescent COVID-19. The V call is TRBV30, the J call TRBJ1-1; D is possibly TRBD1 (6 bases). CDR3 protein: CAWSLRPGEAFF. The CDR3 DNA reads TGTGCCTGGAGTTTGAGACCAGGGGAGGCTTTCTTT. The entire variable domain, with the rest obtained from reference TRBV30 and TRBJ1-1, is as follows: SQTIHQWPATLVQPVGSPLSLECTVEGTSNPNLYWYRQAAGRGLQLLFYSVGIGQISSEVPQNLSASRPQDRQFILSSKKLLLSDSGFYLCAWSLRPGEAFFGQGTRLTVV.